This T cell receptor (beta chain) is from a study of CD8 T cells in Susac syndrome. Overall study results and limits: The Susac syndrome CD4+ T cell repertoires displayed no clonal expansion.

cDNA came from approximately 0.5 to 1 ug RNA primed by random hexamers. Using its own MiXCR run on the immunoSEQ multiplex PCR reads, TCRdb lists one record per CDR3 protein. The repertoire holds under 200,000 distinct CDR3 sequences, about 91% seen once, with 0.087% in the top ten. V trimming: 5 bases; J trimming: 5 bases; junction bases outside the gene matches: 3. The germline CDR1 and CDR2 sequences are MNHNY and SVGAGI (reference sequence). CDR3 length equals 13 residues. Points on this clonotype: The target antigen is unknown.

The receptor's source is a human donor with Susac syndrome. This sequence joins TRBV6-6 and TRBJ2-7, with 10 bases identical to TRBD1. Input material: CD4+ T cells from PBMCs. The CDR3 DNA sequence: TGTGCCAGCAGTCGACAGGGGGCGAACGAGCAGTACTTC. Translation: CASSRQGANEQYF.